This T cell receptor (beta chain) was sequenced for a study of T cells in Graves' hyperthyroidism and ophthalmopathy. Overall study: Pretreatment peripheral blood was obtained at initial diagnosis.

TCR beta CDR3 region amplification was performed from RNA transcripts. With the HTBI primer set, the TCR CDR3 went through a first round of RT-PCR. TCRdb reanalysed the multiplex PCR reads using MiXCR and keeps one entry per CDR3 protein. The sample consists of about 610,000 distinct CDR3 sequences, roughly 14% of them appearing once. This clonotype appeared many times. Trimming took 3 bases from V and 4 from J; bases not matched to a gene: 5. Germline V lookup: CDR1 DFQATT, CDR2 SNEGSKA (reference sequence). The CDR3 length is 13 residues. The receptor's source is a woman in her 40s with Graves' ophthalmopathy. This chain connects TRBV20-1 to TRBJ2-7; 8 nucleotides align to TRBD1. Sequences were obtained from blood. In nucleotides, the CDR3 is TGCAGTGCTAGGGGACAGGAGTCGTACGAGCAGTACTTC. Its translation: CSARGQESYEQYF.